This T cell receptor beta chain was recorded in a study of naive CD8 T cells in extremely preterm neonates. Study-wide results and caveats: Preterm infants showed shorter CDR3s, fewer N additions and less trimming than older groups. Shared CDR3 nucleotide sequences: preterm approximately 2.7%, term roughly 0.4%, children about 0.03%, adults around 0.0097%.

To note about this clone: Its target is unknown.

Using immunoSEQ multiplex PCR, the repertoire was profiled, and TCRdb retains in-frame clones only, with some absent. The sample has tens of thousands of clones; about 91% are singletons. Extremely preterm deliveries at about 22-28 weeks of gestation provided the preterm samples. This clonotype was obtained from a boy who was born preterm. Sample: naive CD8+ T cells from cord blood.

The CDR3 is CASSYGQGNQPQHF. The CDR3 DNA is TGTGCCAGCAGTTACGGACAGGGCAATCAGCCCCAGCATTTT. The chain uses TRBV6-5 and TRBJ1-5, with TRBD1 matching 7 bases. V was clipped by 2 bases and J by 2 bases; unmatched bases: 0. CDR3 length: 14 amino acids. The germline CDR1 and CDR2 sequences are MNHEY and SVGAGI.